This T cell receptor beta chain stems from a study of blood T cell repertoires in COVID-19. In the study overall: COVID-19 samples collected from the United States, Italy and Spain covered acute and convalescent phases.

Repertoires were generated with immunoSEQ multiplex PCR, while TCRdb's copy carries only in-frame clones and drops some. The profile shows 150,000 to 200,000 clones, over 70% of them singletons. This clone was detected only once. CDR3 length: 13 amino acids. Sequencing used peripheral blood. This sequence joins TRBV21-1 and TRBJ1-2; the DNA was not used to check the table's D call, TRBD1. TRBV21-1 is given as a pseudogene. This TCR came from a man in his 60s with acute or convalescent COVID-19. The CDR3 is CASSNTGQDGYTF. CDR3 coding DNA: TGTGCCAGCAGCAATACCGGACAGGATGGCTACACCTTC.